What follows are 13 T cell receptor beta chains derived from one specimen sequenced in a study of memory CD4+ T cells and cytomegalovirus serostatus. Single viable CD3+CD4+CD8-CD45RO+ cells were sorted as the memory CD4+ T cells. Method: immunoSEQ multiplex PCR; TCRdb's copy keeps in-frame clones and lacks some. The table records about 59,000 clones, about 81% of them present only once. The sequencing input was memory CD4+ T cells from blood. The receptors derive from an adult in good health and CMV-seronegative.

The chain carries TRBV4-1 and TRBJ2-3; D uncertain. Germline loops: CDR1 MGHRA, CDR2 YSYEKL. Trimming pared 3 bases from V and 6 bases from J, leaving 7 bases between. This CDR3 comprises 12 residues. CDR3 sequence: CASSQNSDTQYF. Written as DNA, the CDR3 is TGCGCCAGCAGCCAGAACTCGGATACGCAGTATTTT.

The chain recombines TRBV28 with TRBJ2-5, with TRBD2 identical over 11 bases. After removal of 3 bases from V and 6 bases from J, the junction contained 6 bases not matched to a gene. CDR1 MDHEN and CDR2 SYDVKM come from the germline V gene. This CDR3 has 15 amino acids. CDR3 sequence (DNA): TGTGCCAGCAGTTTGGGGGGACTAGCGGCGAAGACCCAGTACTTC. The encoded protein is CASSLGGLAAKTQYF.

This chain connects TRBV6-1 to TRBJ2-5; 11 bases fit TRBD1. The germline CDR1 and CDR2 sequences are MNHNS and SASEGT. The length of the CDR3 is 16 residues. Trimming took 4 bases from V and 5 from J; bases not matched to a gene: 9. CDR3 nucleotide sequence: TGTGCCAGCAGTGGGGCCGGGACAGGGGGTTTGGAGACCCAGTACTTC. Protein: CASSGAGTGGLETQYF.

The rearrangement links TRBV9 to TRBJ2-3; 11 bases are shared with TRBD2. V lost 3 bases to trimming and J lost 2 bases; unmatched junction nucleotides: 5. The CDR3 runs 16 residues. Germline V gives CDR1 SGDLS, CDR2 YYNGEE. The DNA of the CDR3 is TGTGCCAGCAGCGAGATGACTAGCGGGAACACAGATACGCAGTATTTT. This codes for CASSEMTSGNTDTQYF. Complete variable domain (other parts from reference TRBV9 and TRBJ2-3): DSGVTQTPKHLITATGQRVTLRCSPRSGDLSVYWYQQSLDQGLQFLIQYYNGEERAKGNILERFSAQQFPDLHSELNLSSLELGDSALYFCASSEMTSGNTDTQYFGPGTRLTVL.

CDR3 residues: CASSERAHNNSPLHF. The CDR3 nucleotides are TGTGCCAGCAGTGAAAGGGCCCATAACAATTCACCCCTCCACTTT. The chain has TRBV6-1 and TRBJ1-6; D gene unclear. The V end lost 2 bases, the J end lost 7 bases, and 12 bases lay between the germline ends. CDR1 and CDR2 from the germline V gene are MNHNS and SASEGT. CDR3 size: 15 residues.

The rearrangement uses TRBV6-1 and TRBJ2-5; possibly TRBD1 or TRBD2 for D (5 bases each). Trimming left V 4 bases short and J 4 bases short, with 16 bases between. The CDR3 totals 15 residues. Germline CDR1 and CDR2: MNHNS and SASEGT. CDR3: CASSGDGLGTETQYF. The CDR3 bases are TGTGCCAGCAGTGGAGACGGTTTGGGGACAGAGACCCAGTACTTC.

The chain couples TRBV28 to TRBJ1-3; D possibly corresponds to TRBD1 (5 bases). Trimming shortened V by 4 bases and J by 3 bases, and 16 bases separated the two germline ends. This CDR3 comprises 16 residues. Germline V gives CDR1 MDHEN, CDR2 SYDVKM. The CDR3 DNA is TGTGCCAGCAGTTCCCCCGGGGGGGTCGGTGGAAACACCATATATTTT. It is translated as CASSSPGGVGGNTIYF. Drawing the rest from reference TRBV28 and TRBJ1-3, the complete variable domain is DVKVTQSSRYLVKRTGEKVFLECVQDMDHENMFWYRQDPGLGLRLIYFSYDVKMKEKGDIPEGYSVSREKKERFSLILESASTNQTSMYLCASSSPGGVGGNTIYFGEGSWLTVV.

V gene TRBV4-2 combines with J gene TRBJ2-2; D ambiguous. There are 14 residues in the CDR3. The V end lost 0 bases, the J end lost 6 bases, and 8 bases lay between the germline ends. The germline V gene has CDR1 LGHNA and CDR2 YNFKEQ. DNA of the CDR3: TGTGCCAGCAGCCAAGATAAACTATCCGGGGAGCTGTTTTTT. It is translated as CASSQDKLSGELFF.

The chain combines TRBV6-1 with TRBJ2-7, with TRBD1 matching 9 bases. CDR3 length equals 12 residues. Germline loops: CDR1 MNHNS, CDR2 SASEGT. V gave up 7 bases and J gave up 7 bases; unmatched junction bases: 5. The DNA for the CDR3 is TGTGCCAGCACTAGGGACAGGGAAGAGCAGTACTTC. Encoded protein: CASTRDREEQYF.

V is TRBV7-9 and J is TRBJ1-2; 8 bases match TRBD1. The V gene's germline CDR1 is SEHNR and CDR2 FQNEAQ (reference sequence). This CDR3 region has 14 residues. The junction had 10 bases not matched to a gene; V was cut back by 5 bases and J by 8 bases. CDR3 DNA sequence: TGTGCCAGCAGCCCACAGGGGGAATCTGTGGGCTACACCTTC. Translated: CASSPQGESVGYTF.

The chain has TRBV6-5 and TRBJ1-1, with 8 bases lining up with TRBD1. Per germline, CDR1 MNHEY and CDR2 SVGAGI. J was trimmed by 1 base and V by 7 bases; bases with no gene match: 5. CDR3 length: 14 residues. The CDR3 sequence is CASTVTGGNTEAFF. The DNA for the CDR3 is TGTGCCAGCACCGTAACAGGGGGGAACACTGAAGCTTTCTTT.

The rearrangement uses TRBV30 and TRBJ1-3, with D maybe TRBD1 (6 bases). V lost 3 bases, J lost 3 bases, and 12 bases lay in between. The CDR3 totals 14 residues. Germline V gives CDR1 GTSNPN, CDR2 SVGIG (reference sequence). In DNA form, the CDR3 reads TGTGCCTGGAGCAGGGGAGGCAATGGAAACACCATATATTTT. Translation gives CAWSRGGNGNTIYF.

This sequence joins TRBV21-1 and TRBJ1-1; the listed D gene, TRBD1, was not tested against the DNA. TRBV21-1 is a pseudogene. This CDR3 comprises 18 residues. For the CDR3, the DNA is TGTGCCAGCAGCAAATGGGTCAGGGCTATGGGAATGAACACTGAAGCTTTCTTT. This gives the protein CASSKWVRAMGMNTEAFF.